This is a list of T cell receptor beta chains from one sample in a study of ipilimumab plus nivolumab after autologous stem cell transplantation. Some clones are missing from TCRdb's copy, which holds only in-frame ones; the method was immunoSEQ multiplex PCR. This table has 9,400 or so clones, about two thirds appearing once. The source material was PBMCs, sampled in a trial of ipilimumab plus nivolumab as post-transplant consolidation. All receptors derive from a female donor with multiple myeloma. Each CDR3 is given with its conserved first and last residue. D genes are given only for firm matches. Size is stated for part of the rows, as once, few or many counts, or as a class when the clone is expanded.

medium-sized,TRBV27,TRBJ1-2,.,CASSPFTSLDGYTF,TGTGCCAGCAGCCCCTTCACGAGTTTGGATGGCTACACCTTC
.,TRBV10-1,TRBJ2-3,.,CASSYSTDTQYF,TGCGCCAGCAGTTACTCCACAGATACGCAGTATTTT
.,TRBV2,TRBJ2-1,.,CASSAGYYNEQFF,TGTGCCAGCAGCGCTGGTTATTACAATGAGCAGTTCTTC
.,TRBV5-4,TRBJ1-5,.,CASSQDLRNQPQHF,TGCGCCAGCAGCCAAGATCTACGAAATCAGCCCCAGCATTTT
few,TRBV6-1,TRBJ2-2,.,CASSEVIRPGELFF,TGTGCCAGCAGTGAAGTGATCCGACCTGGGGAGCTGTTTTTT
.,TRBV28,TRBJ2-7,.,CASNSPSYEQYF,TGTGCCAGCAACAGTCCTTCCTACGAGCAGTACTTC
.,TRBV4-1,TRBJ2-7,TRBD2,CASSHRTSSKDEQYF,TGCGCCAGCAGCCACCGGACTAGCTCTAAGGACGAGCAGTACTTC
.,TRBV19,TRBJ2-7,.,CASTPNGGGGYEQYF,TGTGCCAGTACCCCCAATGGCGGCGGCGGCTACGAGCAGTACTTC
.,TRBV2,TRBJ2-7,.,CASILLAGSLEQYF,TGTGCCAGCATCCTACTCGCGGGATCTCTCGAGCAGTACTTC
.,TRBV14,TRBJ2-1,TRBD2,CASSQLHRASGYNEQFF,TGTGCCAGCAGCCAATTACATCGGGCTAGCGGTTACAATGAGCAGTTCTTC
medium-sized,TRBV11-2,TRBJ2-1,TRBD2,CASEAGARNEQFF,TGTGCCAGCGAAGCGGGAGCAAGGAATGAGCAGTTCTTC
once,TRBV28,TRBJ2-3,.,CASSFVAGTDTQYF,TGTGCCAGCAGTTTTGTCGCGGGCACAGATACGCAGTATTTT
few,TRBV5-1,TRBJ2-7,.,CASSLRAEGAYEQYF,TGCGCCAGCAGCTTGCGGGCCGAAGGGGCCTACGAGCAGTACTTC
.,TRBV7-6,TRBJ1-4,.,CASSFGGWDEKLFF,TGTGCCAGCAGCTTCGGAGGCTGGGATGAAAAACTGTTTTTT
.,TRBV25-1,TRBJ2-1,.,CASSELRGGWVNEQFF,TGTGCCAGCAGTGAATTAAGGGGCGGATGGGTCAATGAGCAGTTCTTC
.,TRBV7-6,TRBJ1-2,.,CASSYTGEGYTF,TGTGCCAGCAGCTATACAGGAGAGGGCTACACCTTC
.,TRBV5-1,TRBJ2-3,TRBD2,CASSATSGLTTDTQYF,TGCGCCAGCAGCGCGACTAGCGGGCTTACCACAGATACGCAGTATTTT
.,TRBV19,TRBJ1-1,TRBD1,CASSTIPGQGNTEAFF,TGTGCCAGTAGTACGATACCGGGACAGGGGAACACTGAAGCTTTCTTT
.,TRBV29-1,TRBJ2-5,.,CSVGNLRETQYF,TGCAGCGTTGGGAACCTCCGGGAGACCCAGTACTTC
.,TRBV5-4,TRBJ2-4,.,CASSSWTENFLPAKNIQYF,TGTGCCAGCAGCTCCTGGACGGAAAATTTCCTACCAGCCAAAAACATTCAGTACTTC
.,TRBV7-9,TRBJ2-2,TRBD2,CASTRLTSGDTGELFF,TGTGCCAGCACTCGCCTGACTAGCGGCGACACCGGGGAGCTGTTTTTT
.,TRBV5-6,TRBJ2-3,.,CASSLLGRTSTDTQYF,TGTGCCAGCAGCTTGTTGGGCCGGACTAGCACAGATACGCAGTATTTT
few,TRBV4-1,TRBJ2-4,.,CASSDETRGAKNIQYF,TGCGCCAGCAGCGACGAAACCCGGGGGGCCAAAAACATTCAGTACTTC
.,TRBV9,TRBJ2-1,TRBD2,CASSVAGTSKEQFF,TGTGCCAGCAGCGTAGCCGGGACTAGCAAAGAGCAGTTCTTC
.,TRBV6-4,TRBJ2-1,.,CASSDQVGPGGKYEQFF,TGTGCCAGCAGTGATCAGGTCGGGCCAGGGGGGAAGTATGAGCAGTTCTTC
once,TRBV19,TRBJ2-2,.,CASSLRQGGAGELFF,TGTGCCAGTAGTCTCCGACAGGGAGGGGCCGGGGAGCTGTTTTTT
few,TRBV19,TRBJ1-1,TRBD1,CASSTSQGFEAFF,TGTGCCAGTAGTACTTCACAGGGGTTTGAAGCTTTCTTT
.,TRBV11-2,TRBJ1-2,TRBD1,CASSKTGTGDPSLHGYTF,TGTGCCAGCAGCAAAACCGGGACAGGGGATCCCTCCCTTCATGGCTACACCTTC
few,TRBV5-5,TRBJ1-2,TRBD1,CASRLDREVGYTF,TGTGCCAGCAGATTGGACAGGGAGGTGGGCTACACCTTC
.,TRBV5-1,TRBJ2-6,.,CASSLALSGANVLTF,TGCGCCAGCAGCTTGGCTCTGTCTGGGGCCAACGTCCTGACTTTC
.,TRBV19,TRBJ1-4,.,CASKPQPGRRNEKLFF,TGTGCCAGCAAGCCACAACCAGGGAGGAGAAATGAAAAACTGTTTTTT
medium-sized,TRBV7-8,TRBJ2-3,TRBD2,CASSLGSGRTDTQYF,TGTGCCAGCAGCTTAGGTAGCGGGAGGACAGATACGCAGTATTTT
.,TRBV7-2,TRBJ2-1,.,CASSYAPGYSSYNEQFF,TGTGCCAGCAGCTACGCACCGGGGTACAGCTCCTACAATGAGCAGTTCTTC
.,TRBV7-3,TRBJ2-1,.,CASSRLGAYNEQFF,TGTGCCAGCAGCCGACTAGGGGCCTACAATGAGCAGTTCTTC
.,TRBV6-6,TRBJ1-1,.,CASTTGRGDTEAFF,TGTGCCAGTACAACCGGTCGGGGGGACACTGAAGCTTTCTTT
.,TRBV5-4,TRBJ1-2,.,CASSLRQEDYYGYTF,TGTGCCAGCAGCTTGAGACAGGAGGATTACTATGGCTACACCTTC
.,TRBV27,TRBJ2-1,.,CASSPSKSSYNEQFF,TGTGCCAGCAGTCCAAGCAAGAGCTCCTACAATGAGCAGTTCTTC
.,TRBV19,TRBJ2-2,TRBD1,CASSATGTVNTGELFF,TGTGCCAGTAGTGCTACCGGGACAGTGAACACCGGGGAGCTGTTTTTT
.,TRBV7-8,TRBJ2-2,.,CASSLVRGGTGELFF,TGTGCCAGCAGCTTAGTTAGGGGGGGGACCGGGGAGCTGTTTTTT
.,TRBV4-2,TRBJ2-2,TRBD2,CASSLEGLARELFF,TGTGCCAGCAGCTTGGAGGGACTAGCGAGGGAGCTGTTTTTT
.,TRBV9,TRBJ2-1,.,CASSVVGAYEQFF,TGTGCCAGCAGCGTAGTGGGGGCCTATGAGCAGTTCTTC
once,TRBV5-4,TRBJ1-5,.,CASNLWGEPRNQPQHF,TGTGCCAGCAACCTATGGGGGGAGCCTCGGAATCAGCCCCAGCATTTT
.,TRBV2,TRBJ2-7,.,CASSEDRDPKKYF,TGTGCCAGCAGTGAAGACAGGGACCCTAAGAAGTACTTC
.,TRBV7-3,TRBJ2-6,.,CASSLAGANVLTF,TGTGCCAGCAGCTTAGCTGGGGCCAACGTCCTGACTTTC